What follows are 9 T cell receptor beta chains derived from one specimen sequenced in a study of blood T cell repertoires in COVID-19. TCRdb keeps only in-frame clones here, not all; method: immunoSEQ multiplex PCR. The sample has more than 80,000 clones, 71% seen once. The sequencing sample was made of peripheral blood. Every receptor here comes from a human donor with acute or convalescent COVID-19. The donor label of this sample is uncertain.

The rearrangement links TRBV4-1 to TRBJ1-2; 9 nucleotides match TRBD1. This CDR3 region has 16 residues. With 0 bases clipped from V and 8 bases from J, the junction kept 10 bases outside the gene matches. Germline V gene data show CDR1 as MGHRA and CDR2 as YSYEKL. The CDR3 DNA reads as TGCGCCAGCAGCCAAGACGCCACAGGGGGCGTTAGAGGCTACACCTTC. It is translated as CASSQDATGGVRGYTF.

The DNA for the CDR3 is TGTGCCTGGAGCCGACTAGCGGGGGATCTCTCGAACACCGGGGAGCTGTTTTTT. Translated: CAWSRLAGDLSNTGELFF. This rearrangement joins TRBV30 to TRBJ2-2, with 12 nucleotides matching TRBD2. Germline V CDR1 and CDR2: GTSNPN, SVGIG (reference sequence). The CDR3 is made up of 18 amino acids. The V and J ends lost 3 bases and 0 bases, in that order; junction bases with no gene match: 8.

This clone has just a few counts. The V and J genes are TRBV7-2 and TRBJ1-6, with D unclear. V was trimmed by 1 base and J by 6 bases, leaving 13 bases between them. Germline CDR1 and CDR2: SGHTA and FQGNSA. CDR3 length: 16 amino acids. The CDR3 spells CASSLDRAGINSPLHF. The CDR3, as DNA: TGTGCCAGCAGCTTAGATCGGGCGGGAATTAATTCACCCCTCCACTTT.

The CDR3 loop reads CASSQFARGSSYNSPLHF. The CDR3 DNA reads TGCGCCAGCAGCCAATTCGCCCGGGGAAGCTCCTATAATTCACCCCTCCACTTT. V usage is TRBV4-1 and J usage is TRBJ1-6, with no clear D. Trimming removed 2 bases at V and 0 bases at J, with 14 bases between. Germline V lookup: CDR1 MGHRA, CDR2 YSYEKL. This CDR3 has 18 residues.

The rearrangement joins TRBV5-1 to TRBJ1-3, with 8 bases lining up with TRBD1. In germline, CDR1 is SGHRS, CDR2 YFSETQ. V shed 0 bases and J 5 bases; nucleotides not matched to a gene: 4. This CDR3 has 15 amino acids. CDR3 region: CASSLGTGTRNTIYF. The CDR3 DNA reads as TGCGCCAGCAGCTTGGGGACAGGGACTAGAAACACCATATATTTT.

The rearrangement links TRBV7-9 to TRBJ2-7; 7 positions agree with TRBD1. From germline, CDR1 is SEHNR and CDR2 FQNEAQ (reference sequence). This CDR3 comprises 13 residues. V was pared by 5 bases and J by 6 bases, with 7 bases of the junction left unmatched. CDR3 sequence (DNA): TGTGCCAGCAGCGCCGACAGGGCAGGCGAGCAGTACGTC. Protein product: CASSADRAGEQYV.

The chain couples TRBV7-2 to TRBJ1-3, with D uncertain. Germline V CDR1 and CDR2: SGHTA, FQGNSA. V lost 1 base and J 2 bases, leaving 9 bases between the germline ends. The CDR3 totals 15 residues. CDR3 region: CASSLDTRPGNTIYF. The DNA of the CDR3 is TGTGCCAGCAGCTTAGACACCCGCCCTGGAAACACCATATATTTT.

This chain links TRBV12-3 or TRBV12-4 with TRBJ2-5, with D maybe TRBD2 (7 bases). This CDR3 comprises 12 residues. Between the trimmed V and J ends, which lost 8 bases and 5 bases, there was a span of 12 bases. The CDR3 is CASSRGGETQYF. CDR3 DNA sequence: TGTGCCAGCTCTAGGGGGGGGGAGACCCAGTACTTC.

This clone was recorded many times. This chain uses TRBV5-5 with TRBJ1-5; D is undetermined. This CDR3 contains 13 residues. Germline V CDR1 and CDR2: SGHKS, YYEKEE (reference sequence). V lost 0 bases, J lost 3 bases, and 4 bases lay in between. The CDR3 region has the DNA TGTGCCAGCAGCTTGGTATTCAATCAGCCCCAGCATTTT. This gives the protein CASSLVFNQPQHF.